Presented here are 25 T cell receptor beta chains from one specimen sequenced in a study of shared T cell receptors in the human thymus. The data were produced by immunoSEQ multiplex PCR, yet TCRdb's version contains in-frame clones alone and is incomplete. The sample has under 700,000 clones; roughly 74% are singletons. Another study also made use of these data, one on human thymus T cells.

Sequencing used thymocytes. These receptor sequences come from a boy less than two years old with a congenital heart defect.

The rearrangement uses TRBV20-1 and TRBJ2-7; no firm D call. The CDR3 runs 11 residues. V lost 1 base and J lost 6, with 7 bases in between. From germline, CDR1 is DFQATT and CDR2 SNEGSKA (reference sequence). For the CDR3, the DNA is TGCAGTGCTAGAGGGGCCCTCGAGCAGTACTTC. This gives the protein CSARGALEQYF.

The rearrangement joins TRBV19 to TRBJ2-7; TRBD1 matches 10 bases. This CDR3 has 18 residues. Losses at the gene ends were 5 bases for V and 2 bases for J; bases not matched to a gene: 15. In germline, CDR1 is LNHDA, CDR2 SQIVND (reference sequence). The CDR3 reads CASSSTTYRDRGTYEQYF. The CDR3 DNA sequence: TGTGCCAGTAGTTCGACCACGTACCGGGACAGGGGAACCTACGAGCAGTACTTC.

The chain combines TRBV5-6 with TRBJ2-7; D unclear. V was shortened by 2 bases and J by 3 bases, with 15 bases between the two germline ends. CDR1 and CDR2 from the germline V gene are SGHDT and YYEEEE. CDR3 length: 15 amino acids. CDR3 in amino acids: CASSFIRGPNYEQYF. In DNA, the CDR3 is TGTGCCAGCAGCTTTATTCGAGGTCCCAACTACGAGCAGTACTTC. Using reference TRBV5-6 and TRBJ2-7 for the parts outside the CDR3, the full variable domain is DAGVTQSPTHLIKTRGQQVTLRCSPKSGHDTVSWYQQALGQGPQFIFQYYEEEERQRGNFPDRFSGHQFPNYSSELNVNALLLGDSALYLCASSFIRGPNYEQYFGPGTRLTVT.

The rearrangement uses TRBV13 and TRBJ2-7, with 10 bases aligning to TRBD2. With 5 bases clipped from V and 3 bases from J, the junction kept 1 base outside the gene matches. CDR1 PRHDT and CDR2 FYEKMQ come from the germline V gene (reference sequence). This CDR3 is 13 amino acids long. CDR3 nucleotides: TGTGCCAGCAGCCGGACTAGCGGCTACGAGCAGTACTTC. Its translation: CASSRTSGYEQYF.

This clone was recorded once. CDR3 bases: TGCAGCGTTGTTGGGACTCCGGGGATCCCATACGAGCAGTACTTC. It codes for CSVVGTPGIPYEQYF. The chain is built from TRBV29-1 and TRBJ2-7; weak D call: TRBD2 (6 bases). Germline V gene data show CDR1 as SQVTM and CDR2 as ANQGSEA. Trimming removed 4 bases from V and 4 bases from J, with 20 bases in between. This CDR3 has 15 residues.

This clone was observed a few times. The chain recombines TRBV11-1 with TRBJ2-7; 14 bases align to TRBD2. Per germline, CDR1 SGHAT and CDR2 FQDESV (reference sequence). The CDR3 contains 17 residues. V shed 5 bases, J shed 0 bases, and the junction held 6 bases outside the gene matches. This chain's CDR3 is CASSLGTSGRFSYEQYF. The CDR3 nucleotides are TGTGCCAGCAGCCTCGGGACTAGCGGGAGATTCTCCTACGAGCAGTACTTC.

The chain recombines TRBV27 with TRBJ2-4, with a tentative D call TRBD1 (7 bases). The germline V gene encodes CDR1 MNHEY and CDR2 SMNVEV (reference sequence). CDR3 size: 18 residues. V was clipped by 6 bases and J by 9 bases, with 30 bases between them. The CDR3 loop reads CASSLRGREPPPLGIQYF. CDR3 nucleotides: TGTGCCAGCAGCCTTAGGGGGCGGGAACCCCCGCCTTTGGGCATTCAGTACTTC.

This clone was observed a single time. This chain uses TRBV27 with TRBJ1-2; a possible D gene is TRBD1 (6 bases). The CDR3 runs to 13 residues. V was trimmed by 10 bases and J by 5 bases, leaving 17 bases between them. Germline CDR1 and CDR2: MNHEY and SMNVEV (reference sequence). CDR3 residues: CATPGQRTYGYTF. The CDR3 nucleotides read TGTGCCACCCCTGGACAGCGCACTTATGGCTACACCTTC.

J is TRBJ1-2 and V is TRBV5-4, with D possibly matching TRBD1 (6 bases). The CDR3 is made up of 17 amino acids. Germline CDR1 reads SGHNT; CDR2 reads YYREEE (reference sequence). V gave up 3 bases and J gave up 4 bases, with 22 bases separating them. In DNA, the CDR3 is TGTGCCAGCAGCTATATTCCAGGGGCAGTGAATTCCTATGGCTACACCTTC. This gives the protein CASSYIPGAVNSYGYTF.

This chain links TRBV5-6 with TRBJ2-1, with a tentative D call TRBD1 (5 bases). The CDR3 runs to 16 residues. V shed 0 bases and J shed 0 bases, with 10 bases lying between them. The germline gives CDR1 SGHDT, CDR2 YYEEEE. The CDR3 region has the DNA TGTGCCAGCAGCTTGGGGACACTGAGCTCCTACAATGAGCAGTTCTTC. Residues: CASSLGTLSSYNEQFF.

The chain carries TRBV7-8 and TRBJ2-3; TRBD2 agrees at 14 bases. CDR1 is SGHVS and CDR2 is FQNEAQ in the germline V gene. This CDR3 has 15 residues. The ends lost 5 bases at V and 6 bases at J; junction bases unmatched: 4. The CDR3 sequence is CASSGTSGRTDTQYF. CDR3 DNA: TGTGCCAGCAGCGGGACTAGCGGGAGAACGGATACGCAGTATTTT.

This clone was observed a handful of times. This rearrangement joins TRBV7-2 to TRBJ2-1; TRBD2 is a possible D gene (5 bases). Germline V gene sequence: CDR1 SGHTA, CDR2 FQGNSA. Trimming removed 2 bases from V and 1 base from J, with 6 bases in between. This CDR3 is built from 14 residues. CDR3 DNA sequence: TGTGCCAGCAGCTTACTAGCATCCTACAATGAGCAGTTCTTC. Amino acids: CASSLLASYNEQFF.

The gene calls are TRBV27 and TRBJ1-5; D not certain. CDR1 and CDR2 (germline): MNHEY, SMNVEV (reference sequence). V was shortened by 3 bases and J by 5 bases, with 17 bases between the two germline ends. This CDR3 comprises 16 residues. CDR3 DNA sequence: TGTGCCAGCAGTTTTTCCCCCTACCCTACCGATCAGCCCCAGCATTTT. It is translated as CASSFSPYPTDQPQHF.

The chain employs TRBV29-1 and TRBJ2-1, with no clear D. V was trimmed by 4 bases and J by 0 bases, leaving 7 bases between them. Germline V gene lookup returns CDR1 SQVTM and CDR2 ANQGSEA. The CDR3 has 13 residues. CDR3: CSVGLVSYNEQFF. The CDR3 nucleotides read TGCAGCGTTGGGCTCGTCTCCTACAATGAGCAGTTCTTC.

The V gene is TRBV6-5, the J gene TRBJ2-2; TRBD1 might be the D (6 bases). Trimming stripped 0 bases from V and 2 bases from J, with 7 bases between. The CDR3 is 15 amino acids. CDR1 and CDR2 (germline): MNHEY, SVGAGI. The CDR3 is CASSYSGTNTGELFF. CDR3 DNA: TGTGCCAGCAGTTACTCCGGGACAAACACCGGGGAGCTGTTTTTT.

The rearrangement joins TRBV6-5 to TRBJ1-2; the D gene is possibly TRBD1 (5 bases). The ends were cut back, 2 bases at V and 4 bases at J, with 17 bases in the middle. CDR1 MNHEY and CDR2 SVGAGI come from the germline V gene. The CDR3 length is 16 residues. The CDR3 protein is CASSYLARDHGYGYTF. CDR3 sequence (DNA): TGTGCCAGCAGTTACCTTGCCAGGGATCACGGCTATGGCTACACCTTC.

The chain links TRBV5-1 to TRBJ1-4; TRBD1 is a possible D gene (5 bases). Trimming stripped 0 bases from V and 7 bases from J, with 13 bases between. Germline CDR1 is SGHRS and CDR2 is YFSETQ. This CDR3 has 15 residues. CDR3 bases: TGCGCCAGCAGCTTGGAGGGGTCCGTAGGTGAAAAACTGTTTTTT. Protein: CASSLEGSVGEKLFF.

This chain links TRBV29-1 with TRBJ2-1, with TRBD2 identical over 12 bases. The CDR3 covers 20 residues. Germline values: CDR1 SQVTM, CDR2 ANQGSEA. Trimming cost V 0 bases and J 1 base; bases outside gene matches: 13. CDR3 bases: TGCAGCGTTGAAGATCGGGCCCTAGCGGGAGGGCCTCGGTCCTACAATGAGCAGTTCTTC. Encoded protein: CSVEDRALAGGPRSYNEQFF.

V is TRBV10-1 and J is TRBJ2-7, with D unclear. This CDR3 has 16 amino acids. The ends were cut back, 6 bases at V and 3 bases at J, with 21 bases in the middle. In germline, CDR1 is WNHNN, CDR2 SYGVQD (reference sequence). CDR3 sequence: CASSHLGPSASYEQYF. The CDR3 region has the DNA TGCGCCAGCAGCCACCTGGGCCCCTCAGCCAGCTACGAGCAGTACTTC.

The J gene is TRBJ2-3, the V gene TRBV6-5; 9 nucleotides match TRBD2. The junction had 4 bases not matched to a gene; V was cut back by 2 bases and J by 4 bases. The germline V gene encodes CDR1 MNHEY and CDR2 SVGAGI. CDR3 length: 15 residues. CDR3 sequence: CASSYEREVADTQYF. The CDR3 nucleotides read TGTGCCAGCAGTTACGAGCGGGAGGTTGCAGATACGCAGTATTTT.

As concerns this clone: At the DNA level, this CDR3 is encoded by other sequences in the same sample as well. The rearrangement links TRBV28 to TRBJ1-1, with 8 bases fitting TRBD1. The CDR3 is 14 residues long. With 6 bases clipped from V and 1 base from J, the junction kept 4 bases outside the gene matches. Germline V lookup: CDR1 MDHEN, CDR2 SYDVKM. The CDR3 spells CASSFRGRNTEAFF. As DNA, the CDR3 is TGTGCCAGCAGCTTCAGGGGGCGGAACACTGAAGCTTTCTTT. The entire variable domain, with the rest obtained from reference TRBV28 and TRBJ1-1, is as follows: DVKVTQSSRYLVKRTGEKVFLECVQDMDHENMFWYRQDPGLGLRLIYFSYDVKMKEKGDIPEGYSVSREKKERFSLILESASTNQTSMYLCASSFRGRNTEAFFGQGTRLTVV.

The rearrangement joins TRBV13 to TRBJ2-1; TRBD1 aligns across 12 bases. Unmatched junction bases numbered 8, after V lost 5 bases and J lost 9 bases. The germline V gene encodes CDR1 PRHDT and CDR2 FYEKMQ (reference sequence). This CDR3 is 15 amino acids long. The DNA for the CDR3 is TGTGCCAGCAGCCCCCCGGGACAGGGGGCAAGTGAGCAGTTCTTC. It translates to CASSPPGQGASEQFF.

This chain links TRBV2 with TRBJ1-5; TRBD1 matches 8 bases. The CDR3 loop spans 15 amino acids. Germline lookup yields CDR1 SNHLY and CDR2 FYNNEI. V gave up 8 bases and J gave up 4 bases; unmatched junction bases: 10. The CDR3 coding sequence is TGTGCCAGCCGTTTATGGGACAGGCGGAATCAGCCCCAGCATTTT. As protein: CASRLWDRRNQPQHF.

This clone was seen just once. The rearrangement joins TRBV7-6 to TRBJ2-3, with 13 positions matching TRBD2. Germline V gene sequence: CDR1 SGHVS, CDR2 FNYEAQ. V gave up 2 bases and J gave up 2 bases; unmatched junction bases: 13. CDR3 length: 20 residues. CDR3 DNA sequence: TGTGCCAGCAGCTTAATACTAGCGGGAGGGCCAAATCCGAACACAGATACGCAGTATTTT. This codes for CASSLILAGGPNPNTDTQYF.

The CDR3 loop reads CASDLREGSSYEQYF. In nucleotides, the CDR3 is TGTGCTAGTGATCTCAGGGAGGGGAGCTCCTACGAGCAGTACTTC. This rearrangement joins TRBV12-5 to TRBJ2-7, with 7 bases matching TRBD2. Germline V gives CDR1 LGHNT, CDR2 FRNRAP. The CDR3 is 15 amino acids. Trimming removed 7 bases from V and 0 bases from J; junction bases left unmatched: 9. The entire variable domain, with the rest obtained from reference TRBV12-5 and TRBJ2-7, is as follows: DARVTQTPRHKVTEMGQEVTMRCQPILGHNTVFWYRQTMMQGLELLAYFRNRAPLDDSGMPKDRFSAEMPDATLATLKIQPSEPRDSAVYFCASDLREGSSYEQYFGPGTRLTVT.